A single sample is the source of the 13 T cell receptor beta chains below, sequenced in a study of T cell changes during pregnancy in multiple sclerosis. Using immunoSEQ multiplex PCR, the repertoire was profiled, and TCRdb retains in-frame clones only, with some absent. The sample consists of 45,000 to 60,000 clones, around 92% of them appearing once. This specimen consisted of peripheral blood, obtained after pregnancy. The source of these receptors is a female donor in good health, enrolled as a control in a pregnancy study.

The V and J genes are TRBV5-6 and TRBJ2-1; TRBD2 matches 12 bases. Looked up from germline, CDR1 is SGHDT and CDR2 is YYEEEE. The CDR3 covers 17 residues. V shed 1 base, J shed 6 bases, and the junction held 8 bases outside the gene matches. DNA of the CDR3: TGTGCCAGCAGCTTGAAGCCTAGCGGGGGGGCCCGCAATGAGCAGTTCTTC. Its protein is CASSLKPSGGARNEQFF.

The chain recombines TRBV7-2 with TRBJ2-7, with 7 bases lining up with TRBD1. V gave up 5 bases and J gave up 0 bases; unmatched junction bases: 4. Germline assignment: CDR1 SGHTA and CDR2 FQGNSA. The CDR3 extends over 14 amino acids. CDR3 amino acids: CASSPGQPSYEQYF. CDR3 in DNA: TGTGCCAGCAGCCCGGGACAGCCCTCCTACGAGCAGTACTTC.

The chain combines TRBV7-9 with TRBJ2-7; D may be TRBD1 (6 bases). CDR1 and CDR2 (germline): SEHNR, FQNEAQ (reference sequence). The CDR3 covers 14 residues. V was clipped by 3 bases and J by 3 bases, with 12 bases between them. The CDR3 region has the DNA TGTGCCAGCAGCTTTTGGGGACAAAGCTACGAGCAGTACTTC. This encodes CASSFWGQSYEQYF.

The chain recombines TRBV2 with TRBJ1-1; possible D gene TRBD1, 5 bases. The germline V and J ends were trimmed by 6 bases and 3 bases, with 14 bases remaining between them. Germline CDR1 SNHLY, CDR2 FYNNEI. The CDR3 is made up of 14 amino acids. The CDR3 bases are TGTGCCAGCAGGCGGGACCCTGGACACACTGAAGCTTTCTTT. Residues: CASRRDPGHTEAFF.

V is TRBV5-1 and J is TRBJ2-7; no reliable D call. Trimming cost V 1 base and J 3 bases, with 11 bases left between them. The CDR3 is made up of 14 amino acids. Germline V gene sequence: CDR1 SGHRS, CDR2 YFSETQ. The CDR3 loop reads CASSLNSPVYEQYF. The CDR3 DNA reads as TGCGCCAGCAGCTTGAATAGTCCGGTCTACGAGCAGTACTTC.

The CDR3 loop is CASSLRGLADNTGELFF. Written as DNA, the CDR3 is TGCGCCAGCAGCTTGAGAGGACTAGCGGACAACACCGGGGAGCTGTTTTTT. The rearrangement links TRBV5-1 to TRBJ2-2; 10 bases line up with TRBD2. V was clipped by 1 base and J by 2 bases; unmatched bases: 5. The V gene's germline CDR1 is SGHRS and CDR2 YFSETQ. This CDR3 is built from 17 residues. Complete variable domain (other parts from reference TRBV5-1 and TRBJ2-2): KAGVTQTPRYLIKTRGQQVTLSCSPISGHRSVSWYQQTPGQGLQFLFEYFSETQRNKGNFPGRFSGRQFSNSRSEMNVSTLELGDSALYLCASSLRGLADNTGELFFGEGSRLTVL.

DNA of the CDR3: TGTGCCAGCAGCTCCGGGACTAGCGGGCCTCAGTACGGGGAGCTGTTTTTT. Protein product: CASSSGTSGPQYGELFF. This chain links TRBV7-6 with TRBJ2-2, with TRBD2 identical over 12 bases. J gave up 7 bases and V 4 bases, and 10 bases lay outside the gene matches. Germline V gene data show CDR1 as SGHVS and CDR2 as FNYEAQ. This CDR3 is built from 17 residues.

The chain links TRBV19 to TRBJ2-1, with D perhaps matching TRBD2 (6 bases). Trimming shortened V by 1 base and J by 11 bases, and 9 bases separated the two germline ends. Germline V gene sequence: CDR1 LNHDA, CDR2 SQIVND (reference sequence). CDR3 size: 12 residues. CDR3 region: CASSIVGGKQFF. The CDR3 DNA reads TGTGCCAGTAGTATAGTCGGGGGAAAGCAGTTCTTC.

The chain has TRBV10-3 and TRBJ1-2; D ambiguous. The CDR3 loop spans 12 amino acids. Trimming took 2 bases from V and 3 from J, leaving 4 bases between them. CDR1 is ENHRY and CDR2 is SYGVKD in the germline V gene. CDR3 bases: TGTGCCATCAGTGAGGGCCACTATGGCTACACCTTC. Protein product: CAISEGHYGYTF.

The V call is TRBV7-2, the J call TRBJ1-5; 10 nucleotides agree with TRBD1. V lost 5 bases and J lost 6; bases outside the gene matches: 7. The CDR3 has 15 residues. The V gene's germline CDR1 is SGHTA and CDR2 FQGNSA. The CDR3 coding sequence is TGTGCCAGCAGCAGAACCGGGACAGGGGTTCAGCCCCAGCATTTT. Protein product: CASSRTGTGVQPQHF.

This chain links TRBV7-8 with TRBJ1-4; D ambiguous. The V end lost 8 bases, the J end lost 3 bases, and 16 bases lay between the germline ends. There are 15 residues in the CDR3. Germline CDR1 and CDR2: SGHVS and FQNEAQ. This chain's CDR3 is CASRNTGVPNEKLFF. For the CDR3, the DNA is TGTGCCAGCCGGAACACCGGGGTTCCTAATGAAAAACTGTTTTTT.

The chain links TRBV5-5 to TRBJ1-2; TRBD1 is a possible D gene (5 bases). Germline V gene sequence: CDR1 SGHKS, CDR2 YYEKEE (reference sequence). The V end was cut by 4 bases, the J end by 0 bases, with 13 bases between. The CDR3 covers 15 residues. The chain's CDR3 is CASSSPGISNYGYTF. The DNA for the CDR3 is TGTGCCAGCAGCAGCCCAGGGATTTCTAACTATGGCTACACCTTC. Drawing the rest from reference TRBV5-5 and TRBJ1-2, the complete variable domain is DAGVTQSPTHLIKTRGQQVTLRCSPISGHKSVSWYQQVLGQGPQFIFQYYEKEERGRGNFPDRFSARQFPNYSSELNVNALLLGDSALYLCASSSPGISNYGYTFGSGTRLTVV.

V and J are TRBV6-5 and TRBJ2-7; 7 nucleotides agree with TRBD1. The CDR3 loop spans 14 amino acids. The V segment lost 5 bases and the J segment 0 bases; nucleotides outside the gene matches: 4. CDR1 and CDR2 from the germline V gene are MNHEY and SVGAGI. CDR3 loop: CASSARDSSYEQYF. In DNA, the CDR3 is TGTGCCAGCAGTGCCCGGGACAGCTCCTACGAGCAGTACTTC.